A selection of T cell receptor beta chains follows, all from one sample in a study of cytomegalovirus exposure and HLA in healthy donors. The assay was immunoSEQ multiplex PCR, and TCRdb's table has in-frame clones only and misses some. Here the sample spans some 110,000 clones, over 60% being singletons. Material for sequencing was PBMCs. Every receptor here comes from a woman aged 40 to 50 in good health and CMV-seropositive. The CDR3 runs from the conserved cysteine through the conserved F or W. The order of the fields is V gene, CDR3 length, J gene, D gene, clone size, CDR3 DNA, CDR3 protein. D genes are given only for firm matches. The size of a clone is reported for some rows only, either as once, few or many, or as a class for expanded clones.

v_gene: TRBV28; len: 14; j_gene: TRBJ1-6; d_gene: -; abundance: -; CDR3nt: TGTGCCAGCATCCTCGGAAGGGGTAATTCACCCCTCCACTTT; CDR3aa: CASILGRGNSPLHF
v_gene: TRBV7-8; len: 17; j_gene: TRBJ2-1; d_gene: TRBD2; abundance: -; CDR3nt: TGTGCCAGCAGCGGACTGGGGACTAGCGGAACCTACAATGAGCAGTTCTTC; CDR3aa: CASSGLGTSGTYNEQFF
v_gene: TRBV25-1; len: 15; j_gene: TRBJ2-7; d_gene: TRBD2; abundance: -; CDR3nt: TGTGCCAGCAGTGCGGGACTAGCGGCCTCCTACGAGCAGTACTTC; CDR3aa: CASSAGLAASYEQYF
v_gene: TRBV30; len: 14; j_gene: TRBJ1-1; d_gene: -; abundance: few; CDR3nt: TGTGCCTGGAGTGTACAAAGTCTGAACACTGAAGCTTTCTTT; CDR3aa: CAWSVQSLNTEAFF
v_gene: TRBV18; len: 16; j_gene: TRBJ2-3; d_gene: TRBD2; abundance: -; CDR3nt: TGTGCCAGCTCACCACCGGGACTAGCGGGGACAGATACGCAGTATTTT; CDR3aa: CASSPPGLAGTDTQYF
v_gene: TRBV6-5; len: 12; j_gene: TRBJ1-1; d_gene: -; abundance: -; CDR3nt: TGTGCCAGCAGTTACTCAGGGGTAGAAGCTTTCTTT; CDR3aa: CASSYSGVEAFF
v_gene: TRBV5-1; len: 17; j_gene: TRBJ2-3; d_gene: TRBD2; abundance: -; CDR3nt: TGCGCCAGCAGCTTGGGGACTAGCGGGGGGGTTACAGATACGCAGTATTTT; CDR3aa: CASSLGTSGGVTDTQYF
v_gene: TRBV5-1; len: 17; j_gene: TRBJ2-7; d_gene: -; abundance: -; CDR3nt: TGCGCCAGCAGCTTTGGGATGAGCGACCGCCCCAGCGGAGAGCAGTACTTC; CDR3aa: CASSFGMSDRPSGEQYF
v_gene: TRBV25-1; len: 11; j_gene: TRBJ1-2; d_gene: -; abundance: -; CDR3nt: TGTGCCAGCAGTGGGCTGTATGGCTACACCTTC; CDR3aa: CASSGLYGYTF
v_gene: TRBV5-3; len: 15; j_gene: TRBJ1-3; d_gene: -; abundance: -; CDR3nt: TGTGCCAGCAGCCCCCCCCCAGTCTCTGGAAACACCATATATTTT; CDR3aa: CASSPPPVSGNTIYF
v_gene: TRBV7-2; len: 14; j_gene: TRBJ2-2; d_gene: TRBD2; abundance: -; CDR3nt: TGTGCCAGCAGCAAAGCGGGAGTGGCCGGGGAGCTGTTTTTT; CDR3aa: CASSKAGVAGELFF
v_gene: TRBV9; len: 15; j_gene: TRBJ2-2; d_gene: -; abundance: -; CDR3nt: TGTGCCAGCAGCGTAGCGGGGAAGAACACCGGGGAGCTGTTTTTT; CDR3aa: CASSVAGKNTGELFF
v_gene: TRBV18; len: 13; j_gene: TRBJ1-2; d_gene: -; abundance: once; CDR3nt: TGTGCCAGCTCACCACTAACCGCGTATGGCTACACCTTC; CDR3aa: CASSPLTAYGYTF
v_gene: TRBV7-2; len: 14; j_gene: TRBJ1-2; d_gene: TRBD1; abundance: once; CDR3nt: TGTGCCAGCAGCTTACTCAGGACAGGGAATGGCTACACCTTC; CDR3aa: CASSLLRTGNGYTF
v_gene: TRBV7-3; len: 15; j_gene: TRBJ2-3; d_gene: -; abundance: -; CDR3nt: TGTGCCAGCAGCTCTACAGGACACGGCACAGATACGCAGTATTTT; CDR3aa: CASSSTGHGTDTQYF
v_gene: TRBV2; len: 15; j_gene: TRBJ2-7; d_gene: TRBD1; abundance: -; CDR3nt: TGTGCCAGCAGTGAAGCGGGACAGGGGATAGATGTGCAGTACTTC; CDR3aa: CASSEAGQGIDVQYF
v_gene: TRBV5-1; len: 15; j_gene: TRBJ1-1; d_gene: -; abundance: -; CDR3nt: TGCGCCAGCAGCTTCTTAACCGGGGGGAATACTGAAGCTTTCTTT; CDR3aa: CASSFLTGGNTEAFF
v_gene: TRBV7-2; len: 14; j_gene: TRBJ1-4; d_gene: -; abundance: -; CDR3nt: TGTGCCAGCAGCTTAGGCCCGGGGGAAGAAAAACTGTTTTTT; CDR3aa: CASSLGPGEEKLFF
v_gene: TRBV5-1; len: 12; j_gene: TRBJ2-1; d_gene: TRBD1; abundance: -; CDR3nt: TGCGCCAGCAACAACAGGGGGTATGAGCAGTTCTTC; CDR3aa: CASNNRGYEQFF
v_gene: TRBV29-1; len: 17; j_gene: TRBJ2-6; d_gene: TRBD1; abundance: -; CDR3nt: TGCAGCGTTGACGACATTTCAGGGGGCGCTGGGGCCAACGTCCTGACTTTC; CDR3aa: CSVDDISGGAGANVLTF
v_gene: TRBV6-6; len: 16; j_gene: TRBJ1-5; d_gene: -; abundance: -; CDR3nt: TGTGCCAGCAGTTACTCTACGGGGAGGGGCAATCAGCCCCAGCATTTT; CDR3aa: CASSYSTGRGNQPQHF
v_gene: TRBV10-1; len: 14; j_gene: TRBJ2-7; d_gene: TRBD1; abundance: -; CDR3nt: TGCGCCAGCAGCGATCCGGGACAGGGTCTCGAGCAGTACTTC; CDR3aa: CASSDPGQGLEQYF
v_gene: TRBV7-9; len: 14; j_gene: TRBJ1-5; d_gene: TRBD1; abundance: -; CDR3nt: TGTGCCAGCAGCGAGGACAGGGGGAATCAGCCCCAGCATTTT; CDR3aa: CASSEDRGNQPQHF
v_gene: TRBV7-8; len: 16; j_gene: TRBJ1-5; d_gene: TRBD1; abundance: -; CDR3nt: TGTGCCAGCAGCCGGGGGACAGTTTATAGCAATCAGCCCCAGCATTTT; CDR3aa: CASSRGTVYSNQPQHF
v_gene: TRBV5-6; len: 14; j_gene: TRBJ1-4; d_gene: -; abundance: few; CDR3nt: TGTGCCAGCAGCGCCGGTCGCCGCAATGAAAAACTGTTTTTT; CDR3aa: CASSAGRRNEKLFF
v_gene: TRBV19; len: 13; j_gene: TRBJ1-5; d_gene: -; abundance: few; CDR3nt: TGTGCCAGTGGACACGAATTCGATCAGCCCCAGCATTTT; CDR3aa: CASGHEFDQPQHF
v_gene: TRBV6-5; len: 10; j_gene: TRBJ1-1; d_gene: -; abundance: -; CDR3nt: TGTGCCAGCTTTGCGGGTGAAGCTTTCTTT; CDR3aa: CASFAGEAFF
v_gene: TRBV5-1; len: 16; j_gene: TRBJ1-4; d_gene: -; abundance: -; CDR3nt: TGCGCCAGCAGCTCCTTTCCAGGGGCAACTAATGAAAAACTGTTTTTT; CDR3aa: CASSSFPGATNEKLFF
v_gene: TRBV5-8; len: 10; j_gene: TRBJ1-5; d_gene: -; abundance: -; CDR3nt: TGTGCCAGCAGCTTGGAAATCCCGTATTTT; CDR3aa: CASSLEIPYF
v_gene: TRBV6-6; len: 13; j_gene: TRBJ1-2; d_gene: TRBD1; abundance: few; CDR3nt: TGTGCCAGCAGTTACAGGGGGCATGGTGGCTACACCTTC; CDR3aa: CASSYRGHGGYTF
v_gene: TRBV28; len: 14; j_gene: TRBJ2-7; d_gene: TRBD2; abundance: few; CDR3nt: TGTGCCAGCAGCCGAGCGGGAGGGGGAAACGAGCAGTACTTC; CDR3aa: CASSRAGGGNEQYF
v_gene: TRBV6-5; len: 13; j_gene: TRBJ1-6; d_gene: -; abundance: few; CDR3nt: TGTGCCAGCAGTAAACTGTATAATTCACCCCTCCACTTT; CDR3aa: CASSKLYNSPLHF
v_gene: TRBV7-8; len: 14; j_gene: TRBJ2-7; d_gene: TRBD2; abundance: -; CDR3nt: TGTGCCAGCAGCCCCGGGACTAGCGATTACGAGCAGTACTTC; CDR3aa: CASSPGTSDYEQYF
v_gene: TRBV29-1; len: 15; j_gene: TRBJ1-3; d_gene: TRBD1; abundance: -; CDR3nt: TGCAGCGTTAGGGGACAGGGTGTTAATAGAAACACCATATATTTT; CDR3aa: CSVRGQGVNRNTIYF
v_gene: TRBV23-1; len: 17; j_gene: TRBJ2-7; d_gene: -; abundance: -; CDR3nt: TGCGCCAGCAGTCACACAGATGGGCAGGGAAATCACTACGAGCAGTACTTC; CDR3aa: CASSHTDGQGNHYEQYF
v_gene: TRBV6-5; len: 15; j_gene: TRBJ2-2; d_gene: TRBD1; abundance: -; CDR3nt: TGTGCCAGCAGTTACCTTCAGGGGGCGGGCGGGGAGCTGTTTTTT; CDR3aa: CASSYLQGAGGELFF
v_gene: TRBV6-4; len: 16; j_gene: TRBJ2-3; d_gene: TRBD2; abundance: -; CDR3nt: TGTGCCAGCAGTGACTCTGGAGTAGCGGGAGTCGATACGCAGTATTTT; CDR3aa: CASSDSGVAGVDTQYF